Included here is one T cell receptor (beta chain) sequence, with context. Its specificity is not known. Libraries were prepared by immunoSEQ multiplex PCR; TCRdb keeps only in-frame clonotypes and omits some of them. The sample has over 75,000 clones; about 78% are singletons. These data originate in a study of cytotoxic CD8 clonotypes in ibrutinib-treated CLL. Study as a whole: Partial responders around 24, complete 2; some 12 progressed and some 14 stayed in remission by median roughly 73 months. Average yields of 255,043 productive templates and about 97,000 productive rearrangements characterized the samples.

Study conclusions and caveats: Elevated clonality accompanied ibrutinib response, with a return toward baseline values at progression.

The receptor was derived from a human donor with chronic lymphocytic leukemia. Sequenced material: PBMCs, taken after 12 months of ibrutinib treatment.

CDR3 DNA: TGTGCCAGCAGGTGGGGACAGGACACAGATACGCAGTATTTT. It specifies CASRWGQDTDTQYF. V and J are TRBV9 and TRBJ2-3; 8 positions agree with TRBD1. With V trimmed by 5 bases and J by 2 bases, 4 bases remained unmatched. Germline V gene data show CDR1 as SGDLS and CDR2 as YYNGEE. The CDR3 extends over 14 amino acids.